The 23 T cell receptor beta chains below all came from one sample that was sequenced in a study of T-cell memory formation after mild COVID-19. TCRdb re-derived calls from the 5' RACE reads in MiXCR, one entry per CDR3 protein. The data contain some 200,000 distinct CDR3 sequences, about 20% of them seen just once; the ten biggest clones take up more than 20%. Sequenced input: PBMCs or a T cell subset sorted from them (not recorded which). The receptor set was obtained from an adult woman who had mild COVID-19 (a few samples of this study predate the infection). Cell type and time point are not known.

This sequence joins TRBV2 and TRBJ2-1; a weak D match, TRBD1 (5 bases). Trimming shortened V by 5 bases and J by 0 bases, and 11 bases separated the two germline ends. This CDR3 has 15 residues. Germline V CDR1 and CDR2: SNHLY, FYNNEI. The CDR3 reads CASSTDKSSYNEQFF. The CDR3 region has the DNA TGTGCCAGCAGTACGGACAAGAGCTCCTACAATGAGCAGTTCTTC.

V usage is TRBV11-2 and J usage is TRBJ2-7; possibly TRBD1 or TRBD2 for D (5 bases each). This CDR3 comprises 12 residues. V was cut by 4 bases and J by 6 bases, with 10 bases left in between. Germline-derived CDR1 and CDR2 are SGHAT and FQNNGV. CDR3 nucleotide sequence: TGTGCCAGCAGCTGGGGACCACGCGAGCAGTACTTC. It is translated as CASSWGPREQYF.

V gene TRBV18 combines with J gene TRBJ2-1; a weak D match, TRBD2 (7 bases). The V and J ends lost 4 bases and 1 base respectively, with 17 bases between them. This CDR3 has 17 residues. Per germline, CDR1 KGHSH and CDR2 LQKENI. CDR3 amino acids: CASSLSSGGSSYNEQFF. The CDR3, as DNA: TGTGCCAGCTCACTGTCCTCGGGGGGCTCGTCCTACAATGAGCAGTTCTTC. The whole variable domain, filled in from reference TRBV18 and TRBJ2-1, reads NAGVMQNPRHLVRRRGQEARLRCSPMKGHSHVYWYRQLPEEGLKFMVYLQKENIIDESGMPKERFSAEFPKEGPSILRIQQVVRGDSAAYFCASSLSSGGSSYNEQFFGPGTRLTVL.

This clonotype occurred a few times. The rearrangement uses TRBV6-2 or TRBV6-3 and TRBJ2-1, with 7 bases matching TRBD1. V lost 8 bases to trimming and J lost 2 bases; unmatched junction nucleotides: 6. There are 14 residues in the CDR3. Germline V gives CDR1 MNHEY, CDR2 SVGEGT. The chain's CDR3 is CASGTGTAYNEQFF. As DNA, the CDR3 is TGTGCCAGCGGGACGGGGACAGCCTACAATGAGCAGTTCTTC.

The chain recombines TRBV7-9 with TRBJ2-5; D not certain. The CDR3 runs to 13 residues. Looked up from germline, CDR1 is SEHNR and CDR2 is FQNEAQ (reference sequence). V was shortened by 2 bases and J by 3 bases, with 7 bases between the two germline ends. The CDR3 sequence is CASSLSSKETQYF. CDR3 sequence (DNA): TGTGCCAGCAGCTTAAGTTCCAAAGAGACCCAGTACTTC.

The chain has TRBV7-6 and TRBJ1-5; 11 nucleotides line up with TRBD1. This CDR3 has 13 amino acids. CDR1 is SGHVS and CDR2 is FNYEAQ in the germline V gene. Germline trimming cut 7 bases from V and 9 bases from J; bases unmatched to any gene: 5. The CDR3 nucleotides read TGTGCCAGCAAGTTGGGGACAGGGGGGCCCCAGCATTTT. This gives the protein CASKLGTGGPQHF.

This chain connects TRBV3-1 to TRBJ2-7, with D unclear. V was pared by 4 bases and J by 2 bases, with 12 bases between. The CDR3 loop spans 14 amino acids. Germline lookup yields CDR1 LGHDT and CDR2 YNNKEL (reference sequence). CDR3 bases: TGTGCCAGCAGCCCCGGACCGGTAACCTACGAGCAGTACTTC. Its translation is CASSPGPVTYEQYF.

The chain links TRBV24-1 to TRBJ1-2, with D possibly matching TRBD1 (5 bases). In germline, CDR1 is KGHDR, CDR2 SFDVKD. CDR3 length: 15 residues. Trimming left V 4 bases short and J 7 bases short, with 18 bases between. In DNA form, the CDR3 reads TGTGCCACCAGTGAGCCGGGACCCGATTTCTCTGGCTACACCTTC. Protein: CATSEPGPDFSGYTF.

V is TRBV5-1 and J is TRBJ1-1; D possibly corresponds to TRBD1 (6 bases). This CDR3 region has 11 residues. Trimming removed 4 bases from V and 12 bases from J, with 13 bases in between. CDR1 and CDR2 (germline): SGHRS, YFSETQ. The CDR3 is CASSEGTWTFF. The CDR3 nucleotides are TGCGCCAGCAGCGAAGGGACATGGACTTTCTTT.

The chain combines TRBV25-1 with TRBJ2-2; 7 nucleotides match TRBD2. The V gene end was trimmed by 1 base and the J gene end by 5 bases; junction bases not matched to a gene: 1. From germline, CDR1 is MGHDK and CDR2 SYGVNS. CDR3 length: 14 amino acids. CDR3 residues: CASSEWEGTGELFF. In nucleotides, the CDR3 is TGTGCCAGCAGTGAATGGGAGGGAACCGGGGAGCTGTTTTTT. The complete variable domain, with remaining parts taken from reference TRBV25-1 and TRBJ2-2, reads EADIYQTPRYLVIGTGKKITLECSQTMGHDKMYWYQQDPGMELHLIHYSYGVNSTEKGDLSSESTVSRIRTEHFPLTLESARPSHTSQYLCASSEWEGTGELFFGEGSRLTVL.

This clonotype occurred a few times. Written as DNA, the CDR3 is TGTGCCATCAGTGAGCCGGGGACTAGCGCAGATACGCAGTATTTT. It translates to CAISEPGTSADTQYF. This chain links TRBV10-3 with TRBJ2-3, with 10 bases that match TRBD2. This CDR3 spans 15 amino acids. Germline values: CDR1 ENHRY, CDR2 SYGVKD. V was pared by 2 bases and J by 4 bases, with 3 bases of the junction left unmatched.

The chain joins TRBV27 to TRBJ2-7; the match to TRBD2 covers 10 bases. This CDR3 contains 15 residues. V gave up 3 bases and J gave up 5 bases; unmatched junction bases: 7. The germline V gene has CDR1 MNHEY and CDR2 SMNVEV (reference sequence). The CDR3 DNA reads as TGTGCCAGCAGTTTGTCTAGCGGGAGTATAGACGAGCAGTACTTC. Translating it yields CASSLSSGSIDEQYF.

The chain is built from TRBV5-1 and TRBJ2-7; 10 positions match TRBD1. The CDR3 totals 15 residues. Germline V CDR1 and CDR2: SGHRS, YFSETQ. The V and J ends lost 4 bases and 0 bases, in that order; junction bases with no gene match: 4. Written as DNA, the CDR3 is TGCGCCAGCAGCCAGGGACAGGGGAGCTCCTACGAGCAGTACTTC. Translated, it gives CASSQGQGSSYEQYF.

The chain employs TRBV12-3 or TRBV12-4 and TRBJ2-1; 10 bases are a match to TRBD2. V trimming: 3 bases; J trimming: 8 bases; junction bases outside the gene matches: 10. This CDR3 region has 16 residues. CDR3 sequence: CASSFLLAGDVHEQFF. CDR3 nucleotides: TGTGCCAGCAGTTTTCTCCTAGCGGGAGATGTCCATGAGCAGTTCTTC.

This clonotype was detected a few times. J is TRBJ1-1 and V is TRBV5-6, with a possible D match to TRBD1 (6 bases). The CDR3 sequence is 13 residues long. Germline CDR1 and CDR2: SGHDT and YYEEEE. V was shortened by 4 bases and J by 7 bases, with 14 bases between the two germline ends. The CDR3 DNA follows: TGTGCCAGCAGCGCGGACAGTGCGCTTGAAGCTTTCTTT. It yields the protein CASSADSALEAFF.

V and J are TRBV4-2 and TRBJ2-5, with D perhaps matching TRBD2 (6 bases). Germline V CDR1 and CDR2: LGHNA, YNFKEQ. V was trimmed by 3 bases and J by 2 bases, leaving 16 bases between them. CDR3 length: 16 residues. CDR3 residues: CASSQWASARQETQYF. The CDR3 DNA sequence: TGTGCCAGCAGCCAGTGGGCTAGCGCTCGACAAGAGACCCAGTACTTC.

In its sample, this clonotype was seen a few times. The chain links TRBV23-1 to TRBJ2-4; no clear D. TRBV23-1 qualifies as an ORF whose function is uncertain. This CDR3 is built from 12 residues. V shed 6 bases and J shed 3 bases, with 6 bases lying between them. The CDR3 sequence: CASRAGKNIQYF. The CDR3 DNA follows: TGCGCCAGCAGAGCAGGCAAAAACATTCAGTACTTC.

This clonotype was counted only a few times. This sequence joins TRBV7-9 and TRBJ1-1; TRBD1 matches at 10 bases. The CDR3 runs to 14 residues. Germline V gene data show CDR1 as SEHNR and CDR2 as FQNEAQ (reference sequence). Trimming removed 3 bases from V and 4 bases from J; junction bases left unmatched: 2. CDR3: CASSLGQGITEAFF. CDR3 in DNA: TGTGCCAGCAGCTTGGGACAGGGGATCACTGAAGCTTTCTTT.

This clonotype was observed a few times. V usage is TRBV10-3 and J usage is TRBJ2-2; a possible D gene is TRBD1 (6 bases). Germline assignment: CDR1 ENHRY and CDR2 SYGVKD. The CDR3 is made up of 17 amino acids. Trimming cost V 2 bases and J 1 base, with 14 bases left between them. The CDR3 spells CAISEPARTVNTGELFF. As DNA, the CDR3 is TGTGCCATCAGTGAGCCCGCCCGGACAGTGAACACCGGGGAGCTGTTTTTT.

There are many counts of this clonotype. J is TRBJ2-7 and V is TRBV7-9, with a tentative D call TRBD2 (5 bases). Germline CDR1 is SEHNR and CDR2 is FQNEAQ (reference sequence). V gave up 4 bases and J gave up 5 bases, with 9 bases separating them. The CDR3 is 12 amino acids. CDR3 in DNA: TGTGCCAGCAGCTCACCCGGGGACGAGCAGTACTTC. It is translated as CASSSPGDEQYF.

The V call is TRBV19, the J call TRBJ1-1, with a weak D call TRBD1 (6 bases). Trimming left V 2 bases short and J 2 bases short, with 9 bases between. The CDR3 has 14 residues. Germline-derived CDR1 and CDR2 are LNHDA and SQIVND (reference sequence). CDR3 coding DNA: TGTGCCAGTAGTATAAACAGGGCTAACACTGAAGCTTTCTTT. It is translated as CASSINRANTEAFF. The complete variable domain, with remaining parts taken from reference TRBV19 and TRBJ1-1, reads DGGITQSPKYLFRKEGQNVTLSCEQNLNHDAMYWYRQDPGQGLRLIYYSQIVNDFQKGDIAEGYSVSREKKESFPLTVTSAQKNPTAFYLCASSINRANTEAFFGQGTRLTVV.

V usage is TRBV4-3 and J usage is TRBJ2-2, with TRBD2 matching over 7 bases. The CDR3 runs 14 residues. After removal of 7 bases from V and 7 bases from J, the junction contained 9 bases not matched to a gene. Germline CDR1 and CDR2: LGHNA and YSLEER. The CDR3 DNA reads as TGCGCCAGCAACCCAGCGGGAAGGGGCGGGGAGCTGTTTTTT. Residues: CASNPAGRGGELFF.

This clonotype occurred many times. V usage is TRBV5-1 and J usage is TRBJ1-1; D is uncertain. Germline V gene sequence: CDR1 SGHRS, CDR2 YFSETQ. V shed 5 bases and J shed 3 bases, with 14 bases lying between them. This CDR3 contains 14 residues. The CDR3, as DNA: TGCGCCAGCAGAATGCCGGAGGAAGACACTGAAGCTTTCTTT. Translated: CASRMPEEDTEAFF.